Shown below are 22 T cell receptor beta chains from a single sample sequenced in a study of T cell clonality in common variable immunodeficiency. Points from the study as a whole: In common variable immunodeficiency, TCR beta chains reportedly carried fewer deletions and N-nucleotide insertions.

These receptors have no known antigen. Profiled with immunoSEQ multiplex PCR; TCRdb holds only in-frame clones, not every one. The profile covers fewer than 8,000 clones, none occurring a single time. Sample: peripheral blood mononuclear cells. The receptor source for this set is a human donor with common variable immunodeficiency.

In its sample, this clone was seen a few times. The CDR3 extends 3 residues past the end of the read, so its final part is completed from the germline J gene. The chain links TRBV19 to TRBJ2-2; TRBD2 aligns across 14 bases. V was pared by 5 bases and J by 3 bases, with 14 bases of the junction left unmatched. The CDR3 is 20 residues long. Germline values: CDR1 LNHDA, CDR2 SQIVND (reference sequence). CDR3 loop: CASSGSTGTSGRVDTGELFF. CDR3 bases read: TGTGCCAGTAGTGGATCTACAGGGACTAGCGGGAGAGTTGACACCGGGGAG.

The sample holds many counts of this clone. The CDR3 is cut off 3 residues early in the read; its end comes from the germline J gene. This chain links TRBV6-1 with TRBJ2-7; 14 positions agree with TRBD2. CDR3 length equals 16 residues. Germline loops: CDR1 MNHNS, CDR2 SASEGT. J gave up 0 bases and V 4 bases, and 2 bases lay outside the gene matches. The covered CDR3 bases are TGTGCCAGCAGTGGAGGACTAGCGGGAGGCTCCTACGAG. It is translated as CASSGGLAGGSYE. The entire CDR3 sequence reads CASSGGLAGGSYEQYF.

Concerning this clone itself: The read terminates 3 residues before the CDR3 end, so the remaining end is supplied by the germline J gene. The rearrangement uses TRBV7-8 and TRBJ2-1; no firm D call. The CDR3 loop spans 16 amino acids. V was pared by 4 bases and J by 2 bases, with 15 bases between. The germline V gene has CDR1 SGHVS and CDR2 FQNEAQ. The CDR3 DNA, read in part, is TGTGCCAGCAGCTCCTCCGGTGATAGGGCCTACAATGAG. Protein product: CASSSSGDRAYNE. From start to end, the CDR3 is CASSSSGDRAYNEQFF. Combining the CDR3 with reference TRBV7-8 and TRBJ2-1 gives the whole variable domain GAGVSQSPRYKVAKRGQDVALRCDPISGHVSLFWYQQALGQGPEFLTYFQNEAQLDKSGLPSDRFFAERPEGSVSTLKIQRTQQEDSAVYLCASSSSGDRAYNEQFFGPGTRLTVL.

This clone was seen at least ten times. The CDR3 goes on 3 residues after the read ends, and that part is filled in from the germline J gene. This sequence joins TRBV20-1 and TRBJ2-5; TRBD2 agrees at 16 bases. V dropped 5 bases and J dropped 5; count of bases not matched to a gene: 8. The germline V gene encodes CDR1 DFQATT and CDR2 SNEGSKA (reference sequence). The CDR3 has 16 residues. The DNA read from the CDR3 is TGCAGTGCTTCCGGGACTAGCGGGAGGGATTGGGAGACC. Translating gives CSASGTSGRDWET. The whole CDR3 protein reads CSASGTSGRDWETQYF.

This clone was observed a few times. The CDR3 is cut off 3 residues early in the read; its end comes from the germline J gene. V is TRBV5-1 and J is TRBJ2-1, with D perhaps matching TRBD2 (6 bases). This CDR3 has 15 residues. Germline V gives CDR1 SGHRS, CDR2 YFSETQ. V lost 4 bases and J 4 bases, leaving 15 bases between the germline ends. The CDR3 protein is CASSPDYMGYNEQFF. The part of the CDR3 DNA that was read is TGCGCCAGCAGCCCGGACTACATGGGATACAATGAG. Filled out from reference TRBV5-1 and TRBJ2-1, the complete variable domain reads KAGVTQTPRYLIKTRGQQVTLSCSPISGHRSVSWYQQTPGQGLQFLFEYFSETQRNKGNFPGRFSGRQFSNSRSEMNVSTLELGDSALYLCASSPDYMGYNEQFFGPGTRLTVL.

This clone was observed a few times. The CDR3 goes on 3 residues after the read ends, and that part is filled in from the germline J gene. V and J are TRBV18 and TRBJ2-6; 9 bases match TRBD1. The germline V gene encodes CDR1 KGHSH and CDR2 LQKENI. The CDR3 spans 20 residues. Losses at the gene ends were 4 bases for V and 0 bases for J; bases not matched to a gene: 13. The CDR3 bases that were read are TGTGCCAGCTCACGATGGCAGAAGACAGGGGGGATCTCTGGGGCCAACGTC. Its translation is CASSRWQKTGGISGANV. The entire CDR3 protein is CASSRWQKTGGISGANVLTF.

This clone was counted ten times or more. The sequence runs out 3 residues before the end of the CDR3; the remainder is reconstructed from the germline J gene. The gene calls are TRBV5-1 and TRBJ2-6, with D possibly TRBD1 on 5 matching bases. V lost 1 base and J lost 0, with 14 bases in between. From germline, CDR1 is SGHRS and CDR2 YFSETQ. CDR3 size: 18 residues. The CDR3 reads CASSLIGAHPSGANVLTF. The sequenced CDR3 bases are TGCGCCAGCAGCTTGATTGGGGCACACCCCTCTGGGGCCAACGTC.

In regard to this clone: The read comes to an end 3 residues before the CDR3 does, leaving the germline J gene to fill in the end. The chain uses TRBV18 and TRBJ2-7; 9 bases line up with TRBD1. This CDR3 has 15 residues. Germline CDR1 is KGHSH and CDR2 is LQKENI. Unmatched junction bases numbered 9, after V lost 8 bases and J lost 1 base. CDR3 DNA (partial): TGTGCCAGCCGCCCCGGGACAGGGCTGTCCTACGAG. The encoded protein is CASRPGTGLSYE. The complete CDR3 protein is CASRPGTGLSYEQYF.

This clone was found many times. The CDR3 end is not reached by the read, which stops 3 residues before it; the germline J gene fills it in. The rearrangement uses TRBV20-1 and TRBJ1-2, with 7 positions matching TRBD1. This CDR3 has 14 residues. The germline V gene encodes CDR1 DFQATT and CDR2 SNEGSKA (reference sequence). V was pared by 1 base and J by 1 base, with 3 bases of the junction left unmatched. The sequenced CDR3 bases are TGCAGTGCTAGAGTAGGGGACAGTAACTATGGC. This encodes CSARVGDSNYG. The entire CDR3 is CSARVGDSNYGYTF.

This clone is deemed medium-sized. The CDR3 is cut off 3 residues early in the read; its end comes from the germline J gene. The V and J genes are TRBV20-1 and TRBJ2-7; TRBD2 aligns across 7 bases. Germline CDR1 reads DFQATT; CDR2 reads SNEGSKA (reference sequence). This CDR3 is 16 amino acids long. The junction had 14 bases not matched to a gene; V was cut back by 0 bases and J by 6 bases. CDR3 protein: CSARDRDYPLGGEQYF. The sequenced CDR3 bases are TGCAGTGCTAGAGACAGGGACTACCCCTTGGGGGGCGAG.

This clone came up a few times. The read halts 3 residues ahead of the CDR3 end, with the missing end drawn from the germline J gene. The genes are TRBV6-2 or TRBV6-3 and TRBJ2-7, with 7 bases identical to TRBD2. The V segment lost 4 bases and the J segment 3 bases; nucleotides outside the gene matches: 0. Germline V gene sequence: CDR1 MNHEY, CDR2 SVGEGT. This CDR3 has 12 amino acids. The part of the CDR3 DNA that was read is TGTGCCAGCAGTTTAGCGGGCTACGAG. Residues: CASSLAGYE. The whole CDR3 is CASSLAGYEQYF.

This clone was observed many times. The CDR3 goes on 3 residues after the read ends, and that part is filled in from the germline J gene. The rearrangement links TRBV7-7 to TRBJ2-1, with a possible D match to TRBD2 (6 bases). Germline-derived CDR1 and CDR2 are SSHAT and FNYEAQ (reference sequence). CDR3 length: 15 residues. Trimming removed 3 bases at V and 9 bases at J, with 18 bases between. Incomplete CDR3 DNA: TGTGCCAGCAGCTTCGGGACTTTCGAGGGTAGTGAG. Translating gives CASSFGTFEGSE. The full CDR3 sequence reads CASSFGTFEGSEQFF.

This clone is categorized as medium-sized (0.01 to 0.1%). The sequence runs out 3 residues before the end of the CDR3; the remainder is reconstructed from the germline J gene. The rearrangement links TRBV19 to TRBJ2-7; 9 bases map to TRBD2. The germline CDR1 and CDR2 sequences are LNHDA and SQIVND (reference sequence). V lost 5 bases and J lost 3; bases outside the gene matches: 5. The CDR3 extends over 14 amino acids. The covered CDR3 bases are TGTGCCAGTAGTGTGGTAGCGGGAGACTACGAG. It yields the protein CASSVVAGDYE. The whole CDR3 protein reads CASSVVAGDYEQYF. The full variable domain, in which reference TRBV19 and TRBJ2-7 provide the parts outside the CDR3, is DGGITQSPKYLFRKEGQNVTLSCEQNLNHDAMYWYRQDPGQGLRLIYYSQIVNDFQKGDIAEGYSVSREKKESFPLTVTSAQKNPTAFYLCASSVVAGDYEQYFGPGTRLTVT.

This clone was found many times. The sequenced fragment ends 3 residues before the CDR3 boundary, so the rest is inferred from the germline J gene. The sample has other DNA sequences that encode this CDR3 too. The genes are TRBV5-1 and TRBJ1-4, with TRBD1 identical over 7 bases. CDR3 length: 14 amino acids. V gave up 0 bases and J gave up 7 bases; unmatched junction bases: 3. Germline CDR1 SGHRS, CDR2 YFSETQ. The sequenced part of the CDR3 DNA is TGCGCCAGCAGCTTGGACAGGGGAGGTGAAAAA. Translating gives CASSLDRGGEK. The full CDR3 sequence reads CASSLDRGGEKLFF.

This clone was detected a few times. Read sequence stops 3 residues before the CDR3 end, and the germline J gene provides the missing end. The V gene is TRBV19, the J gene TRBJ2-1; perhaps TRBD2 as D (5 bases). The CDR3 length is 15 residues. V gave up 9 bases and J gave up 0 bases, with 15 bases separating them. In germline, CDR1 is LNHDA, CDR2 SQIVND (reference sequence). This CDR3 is CASGAGYSSYNEQFF. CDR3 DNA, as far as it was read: TGTGCCAGCGGTGCGGGCTACAGCTCCTACAATGAG.

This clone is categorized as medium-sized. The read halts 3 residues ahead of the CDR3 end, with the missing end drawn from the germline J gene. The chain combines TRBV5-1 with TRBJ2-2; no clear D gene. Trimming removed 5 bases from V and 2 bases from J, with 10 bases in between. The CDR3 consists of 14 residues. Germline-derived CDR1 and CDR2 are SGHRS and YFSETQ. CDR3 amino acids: CASRAEINTGELFF. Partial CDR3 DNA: TGCGCCAGCAGGGCAGAGATAAACACCGGGGAG.

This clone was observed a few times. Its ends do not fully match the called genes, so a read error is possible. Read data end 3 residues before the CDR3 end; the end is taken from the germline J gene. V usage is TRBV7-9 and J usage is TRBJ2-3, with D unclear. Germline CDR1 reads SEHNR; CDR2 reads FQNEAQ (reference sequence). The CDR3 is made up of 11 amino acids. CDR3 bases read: TGTTCCAGCAGTTCAACAGATACG. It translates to CSSSSTDT. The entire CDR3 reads CSSSSTDTQYF.

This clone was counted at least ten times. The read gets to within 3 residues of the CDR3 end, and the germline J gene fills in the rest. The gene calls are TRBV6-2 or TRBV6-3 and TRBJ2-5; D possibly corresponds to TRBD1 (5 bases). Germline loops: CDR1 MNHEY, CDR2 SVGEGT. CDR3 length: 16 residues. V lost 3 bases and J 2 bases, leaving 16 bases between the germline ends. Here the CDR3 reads CASSYEWGQEQETQYF. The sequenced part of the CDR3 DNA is TGTGCCAGCAGTTATGAATGGGGCCAGGAGCAAGAGACC.

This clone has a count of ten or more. The CDR3 DNA, read in part, is TGCGCCAGCAGCTTGGGACAGCGCACAGATACG. Translation: CASSLGQRTDT. In full, the CDR3 is CASSLGQRTDTQYF. The rearrangement links TRBV5-1 to TRBJ2-3; weak D call: TRBD1 (5 bases). The sequenced fragment ends 3 residues before the CDR3 boundary, so the rest is inferred from the germline J gene. Trimming left V 0 bases short and J 1 base short, with 6 bases between. Germline lookup yields CDR1 SGHRS and CDR2 YFSETQ. The CDR3 covers 14 residues.

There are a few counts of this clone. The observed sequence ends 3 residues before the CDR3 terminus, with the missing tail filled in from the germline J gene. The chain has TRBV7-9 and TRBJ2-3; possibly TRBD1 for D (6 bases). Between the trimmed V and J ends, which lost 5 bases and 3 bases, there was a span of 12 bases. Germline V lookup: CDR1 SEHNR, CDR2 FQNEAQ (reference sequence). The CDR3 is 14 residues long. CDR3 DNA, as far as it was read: TGTGCCAGCAGCGGCTCAGGGGAGACAGATACG. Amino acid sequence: CASSGSGETDT. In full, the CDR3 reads CASSGSGETDTQYF.

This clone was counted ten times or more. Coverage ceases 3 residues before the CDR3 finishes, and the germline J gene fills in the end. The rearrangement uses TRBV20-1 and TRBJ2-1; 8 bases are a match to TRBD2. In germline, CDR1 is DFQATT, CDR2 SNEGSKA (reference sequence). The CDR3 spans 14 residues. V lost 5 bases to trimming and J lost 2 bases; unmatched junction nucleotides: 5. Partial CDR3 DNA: TGCAGTGCTGACTTAGCGGGACCCTACAATGAG. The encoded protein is CSADLAGPYNE. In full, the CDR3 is CSADLAGPYNEQFF.

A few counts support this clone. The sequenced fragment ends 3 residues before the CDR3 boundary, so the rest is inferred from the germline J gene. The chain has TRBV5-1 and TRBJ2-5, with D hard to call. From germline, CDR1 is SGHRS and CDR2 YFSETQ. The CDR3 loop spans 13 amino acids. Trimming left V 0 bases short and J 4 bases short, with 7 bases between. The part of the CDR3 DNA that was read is TGCGCCAGCAGCTTGGGAGTCGGAGAGACC. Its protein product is CASSLGVGET. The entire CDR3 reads CASSLGVGETQYF.